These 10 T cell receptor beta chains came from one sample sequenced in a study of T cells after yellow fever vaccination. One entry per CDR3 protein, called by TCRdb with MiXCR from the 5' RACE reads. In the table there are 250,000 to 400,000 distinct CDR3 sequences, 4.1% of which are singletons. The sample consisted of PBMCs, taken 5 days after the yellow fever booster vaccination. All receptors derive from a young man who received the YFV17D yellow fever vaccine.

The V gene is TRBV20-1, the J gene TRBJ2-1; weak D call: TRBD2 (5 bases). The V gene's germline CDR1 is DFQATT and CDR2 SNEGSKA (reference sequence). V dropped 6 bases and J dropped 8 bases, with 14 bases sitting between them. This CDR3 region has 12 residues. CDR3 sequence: CSARTFGDEQFF. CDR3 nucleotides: TGCAGTGCCAGGACTTTCGGGGATGAGCAGTTCTTC.

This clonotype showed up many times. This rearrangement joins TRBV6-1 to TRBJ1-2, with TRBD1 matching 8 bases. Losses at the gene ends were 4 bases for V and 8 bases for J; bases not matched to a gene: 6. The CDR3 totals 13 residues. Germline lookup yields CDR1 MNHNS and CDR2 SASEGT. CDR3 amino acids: CASSADRGGGYTF. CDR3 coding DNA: TGTGCCAGCAGTGCCGACAGGGGAGGGGGCTACACCTTC.

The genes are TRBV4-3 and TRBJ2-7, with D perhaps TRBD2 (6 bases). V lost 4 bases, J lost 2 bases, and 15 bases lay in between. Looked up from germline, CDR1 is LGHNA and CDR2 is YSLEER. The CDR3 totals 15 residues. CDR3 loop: CASSLGGDGAYEQYF. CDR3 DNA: TGCGCCAGCAGCCTCGGAGGGGACGGAGCCTACGAGCAGTACTTC.

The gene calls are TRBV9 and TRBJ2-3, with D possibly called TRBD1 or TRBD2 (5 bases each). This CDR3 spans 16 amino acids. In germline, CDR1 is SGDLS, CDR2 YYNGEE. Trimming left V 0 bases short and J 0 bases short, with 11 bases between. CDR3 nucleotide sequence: TGTGCCAGCAGCGTAGATGGGACGCCCAGCACAGATACGCAGTATTTT. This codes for CASSVDGTPSTDTQYF.

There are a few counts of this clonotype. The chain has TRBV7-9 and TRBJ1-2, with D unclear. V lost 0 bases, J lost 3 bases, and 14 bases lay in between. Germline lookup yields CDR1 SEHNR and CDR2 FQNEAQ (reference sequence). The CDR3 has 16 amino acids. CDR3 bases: TGTGCCAGCAGCTTAGCGCTCGATCCAAGACACTATGGCTACACCTTC. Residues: CASSLALDPRHYGYTF.

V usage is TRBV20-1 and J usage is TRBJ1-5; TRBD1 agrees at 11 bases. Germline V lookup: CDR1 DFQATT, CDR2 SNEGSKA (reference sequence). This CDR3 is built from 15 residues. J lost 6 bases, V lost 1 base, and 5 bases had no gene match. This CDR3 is CSARVEGQGVQPQHF. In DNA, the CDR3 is TGCAGTGCTAGAGTTGAGGGACAGGGGGTTCAGCCCCAGCATTTT.

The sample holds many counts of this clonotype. CDR3 DNA: TGTGCCAGCAGCTCATGGGGGAAGCTTGAAGCTTTCTTT. Translated, it gives CASSSWGKLEAFF. V gene TRBV5-5 combines with J gene TRBJ1-1, with D possibly matching TRBD1 (5 bases). CDR3 size: 13 residues. The V gene's germline CDR1 is SGHKS and CDR2 YYEKEE (reference sequence). V gave up 3 bases and J gave up 7 bases, with 13 bases separating them.

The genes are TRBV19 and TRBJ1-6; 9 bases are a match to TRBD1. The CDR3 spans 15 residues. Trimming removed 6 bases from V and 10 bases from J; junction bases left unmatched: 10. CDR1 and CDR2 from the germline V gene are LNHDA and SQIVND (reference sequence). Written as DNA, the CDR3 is TGTGCCAGTAGCAGAGGGACAGGGACTTTATCACCCCTCCACTTT. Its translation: CASSRGTGTLSPLHF.

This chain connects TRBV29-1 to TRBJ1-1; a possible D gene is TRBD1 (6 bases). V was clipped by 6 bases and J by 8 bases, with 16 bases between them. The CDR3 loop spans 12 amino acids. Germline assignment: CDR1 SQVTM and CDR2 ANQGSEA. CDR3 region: CSVVTGRVEAFF. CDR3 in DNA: TGCAGCGTCGTAACAGGGAGGGTCGAAGCTTTCTTT.

This CDR3 is CASSFFTWEGTEAFF. CDR3 bases: TGTGCCAGCAGCTTTTTTACCTGGGAAGGGACTGAAGCTTTCTTT. The genes are TRBV7-9 and TRBJ1-1; unclear D gene. Germline V gives CDR1 SEHNR, CDR2 FQNEAQ (reference sequence). Trimming pared 3 bases from V and 5 bases from J, leaving 16 bases between. The CDR3 length is 15 residues.